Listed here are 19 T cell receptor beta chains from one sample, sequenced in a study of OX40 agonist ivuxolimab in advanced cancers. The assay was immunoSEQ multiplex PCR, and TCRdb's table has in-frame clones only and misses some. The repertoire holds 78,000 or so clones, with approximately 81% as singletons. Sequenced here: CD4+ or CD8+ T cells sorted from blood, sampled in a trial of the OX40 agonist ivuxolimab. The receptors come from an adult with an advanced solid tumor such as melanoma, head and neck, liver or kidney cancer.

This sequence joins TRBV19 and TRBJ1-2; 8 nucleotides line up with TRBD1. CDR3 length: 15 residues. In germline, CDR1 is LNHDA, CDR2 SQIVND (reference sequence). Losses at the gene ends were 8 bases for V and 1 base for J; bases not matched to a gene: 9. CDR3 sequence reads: CASVPDRDYNYGYTF. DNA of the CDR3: TGTGCCAGTGTGCCGGACAGGGATTATAACTATGGCTACACCTTC.

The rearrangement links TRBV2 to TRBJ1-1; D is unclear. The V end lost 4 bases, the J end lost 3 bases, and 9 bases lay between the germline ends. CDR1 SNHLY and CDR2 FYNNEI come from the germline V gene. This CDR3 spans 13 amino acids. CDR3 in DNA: TGTGCCAGCAGTGGGTACCGGGACACTGAAGCTTTCTTT. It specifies CASSGYRDTEAFF.

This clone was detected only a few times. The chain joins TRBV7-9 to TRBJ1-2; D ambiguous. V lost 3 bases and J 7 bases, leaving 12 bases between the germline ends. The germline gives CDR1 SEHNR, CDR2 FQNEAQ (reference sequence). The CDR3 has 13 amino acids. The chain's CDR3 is CASSFQGSGGYTF. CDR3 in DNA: TGTGCCAGCAGCTTCCAAGGTTCTGGTGGCTACACCTTC.

The CDR3, as DNA: TGTGCCAGCAGACCTACTAGCGGAGGTGTGGATACGCAGTATTTT. It encodes CASRPTSGGVDTQYF. This chain links TRBV6-6 with TRBJ2-3, with 8 nucleotides matching TRBD2. V dropped 6 bases and J dropped 6; count of bases not matched to a gene: 11. This CDR3 is 15 amino acids long. Germline V gives CDR1 MNHNY, CDR2 SVGAGI (reference sequence).

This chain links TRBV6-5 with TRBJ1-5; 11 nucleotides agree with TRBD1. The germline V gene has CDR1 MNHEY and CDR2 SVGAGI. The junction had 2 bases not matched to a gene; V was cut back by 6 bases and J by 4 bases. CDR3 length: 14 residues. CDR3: CASRGTGGNQPQHF. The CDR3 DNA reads TGTGCCAGCAGAGGGACAGGGGGGAATCAGCCCCAGCATTTT.

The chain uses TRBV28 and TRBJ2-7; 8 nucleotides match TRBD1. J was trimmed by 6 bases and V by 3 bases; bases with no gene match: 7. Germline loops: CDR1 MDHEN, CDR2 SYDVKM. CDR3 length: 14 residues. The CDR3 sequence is CASSFTDRVVEQYF. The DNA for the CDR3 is TGTGCCAGCAGTTTTACGGACAGGGTTGTCGAGCAGTACTTC.

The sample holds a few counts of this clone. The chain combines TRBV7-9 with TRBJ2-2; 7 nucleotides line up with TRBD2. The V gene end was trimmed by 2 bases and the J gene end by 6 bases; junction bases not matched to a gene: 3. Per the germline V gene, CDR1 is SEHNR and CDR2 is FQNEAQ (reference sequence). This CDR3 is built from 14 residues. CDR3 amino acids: CASSLLAGAGELFF. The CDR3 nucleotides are TGTGCCAGCAGCTTACTGGCGGGAGCCGGGGAGCTGTTTTTT. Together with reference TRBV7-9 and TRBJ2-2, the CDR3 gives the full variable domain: DTGVSQNPRHKITKRGQNVTFRCDPISEHNRLYWYRQTLGQGPEFLTYFQNEAQLEKSRLLSDRFSAERPKGSFSTLEIQRTEQGDSAMYLCASSLLAGAGELFFGEGSRLTVL.

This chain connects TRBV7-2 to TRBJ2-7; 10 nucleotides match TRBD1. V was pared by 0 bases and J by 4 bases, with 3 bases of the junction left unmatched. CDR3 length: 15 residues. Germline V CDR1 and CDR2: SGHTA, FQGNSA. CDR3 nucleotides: TGTGCCAGCAGCTTAGCCGGGACAGGGGTTTACGAGCAGTACTTC. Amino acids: CASSLAGTGVYEQYF.

For the CDR3, the DNA is TGCGCCAGCAGCCAAGAATACGGACTAGCGGTCCAAGAGACCCAGTACTTC. It translates to CASSQEYGLAVQETQYF. The chain uses TRBV4-1 and TRBJ2-5, with 10 nucleotides matching TRBD2. V lost 0 bases and J lost 1; bases outside the gene matches: 5. CDR3 length: 17 residues. CDR1 and CDR2 (germline): MGHRA, YSYEKL.

For the CDR3, the DNA is TGTGCCAGCAGCAGCCCAAGGGGGACTGGGGCCAACGTCCTGACTTTC. The encoded protein is CASSSPRGTGANVLTF. The chain has TRBV5-4 and TRBJ2-6, with D possibly being TRBD1 (6 bases). Germline values: CDR1 SGHNT, CDR2 YYREEE (reference sequence). The germline V and J ends were trimmed by 4 bases and 2 bases, with 13 bases remaining between them. CDR3 length: 16 residues.

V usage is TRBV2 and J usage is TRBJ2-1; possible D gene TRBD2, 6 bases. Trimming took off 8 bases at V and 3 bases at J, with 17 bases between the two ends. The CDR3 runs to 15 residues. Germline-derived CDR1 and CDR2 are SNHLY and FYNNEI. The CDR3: CASSGRTTVYNEQFF. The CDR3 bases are TGTGCCAGCTCGGGCCGGACTACCGTCTACAATGAGCAGTTCTTC.

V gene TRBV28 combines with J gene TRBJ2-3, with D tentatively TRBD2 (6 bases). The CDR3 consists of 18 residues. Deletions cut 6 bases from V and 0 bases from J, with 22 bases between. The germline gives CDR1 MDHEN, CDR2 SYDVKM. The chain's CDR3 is CASRRAFWGVGSTDTQYF. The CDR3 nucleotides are TGTGCCAGCAGGCGTGCGTTTTGGGGGGTGGGTAGCACAGATACGCAGTATTTT.

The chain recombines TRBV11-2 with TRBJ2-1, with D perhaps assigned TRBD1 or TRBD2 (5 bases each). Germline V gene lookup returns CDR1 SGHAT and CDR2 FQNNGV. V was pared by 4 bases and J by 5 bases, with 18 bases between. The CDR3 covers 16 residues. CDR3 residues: CASSSTGPAANNEQFF. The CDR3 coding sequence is TGTGCCAGCAGCTCCACGGGGCCCGCGGCAAACAATGAGCAGTTCTTC.

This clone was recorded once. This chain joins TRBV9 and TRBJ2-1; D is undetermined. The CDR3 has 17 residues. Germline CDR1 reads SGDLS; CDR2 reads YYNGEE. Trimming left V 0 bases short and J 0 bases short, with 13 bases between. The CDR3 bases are TGTGCCAGCAGCGTAGTATCCGGCTGGAGCTCCTACAATGAGCAGTTCTTC. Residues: CASSVVSGWSSYNEQFF. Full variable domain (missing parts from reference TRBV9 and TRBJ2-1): DSGVTQTPKHLITATGQRVTLRCSPRSGDLSVYWYQQSLDQGLQFLIQYYNGEERAKGNILERFSAQQFPDLHSELNLSSLELGDSALYFCASSVVSGWSSYNEQFFGPGTRLTVL.

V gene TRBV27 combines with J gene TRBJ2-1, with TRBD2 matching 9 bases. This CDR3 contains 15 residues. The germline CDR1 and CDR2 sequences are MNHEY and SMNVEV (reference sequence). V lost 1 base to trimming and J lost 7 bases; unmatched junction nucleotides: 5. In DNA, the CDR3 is TGTGCCAGCAGTTTATATCTAGCGGGAATAAATGAGCAGTTCTTC. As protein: CASSLYLAGINEQFF.

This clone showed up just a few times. The CDR3 here is CASSSGTGSTDTQYF. The CDR3, as DNA: TGCGCCAGCAGTTCCGGGACGGGAAGCACAGATACGCAGTATTTT. J is TRBJ2-3 and V is TRBV5-1, with D perhaps TRBD1 or TRBD2 (5 bases each). V was clipped by 5 bases and J by 0 bases, with 13 bases between them. The germline CDR1 and CDR2 sequences are SGHRS and YFSETQ. This CDR3 has 15 amino acids.

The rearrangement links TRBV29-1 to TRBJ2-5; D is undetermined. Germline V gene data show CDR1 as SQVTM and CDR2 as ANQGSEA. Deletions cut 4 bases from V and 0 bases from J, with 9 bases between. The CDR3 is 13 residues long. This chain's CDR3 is CSVGGSYQETQYF. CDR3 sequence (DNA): TGCAGCGTTGGGGGATCGTACCAAGAGACCCAGTACTTC.

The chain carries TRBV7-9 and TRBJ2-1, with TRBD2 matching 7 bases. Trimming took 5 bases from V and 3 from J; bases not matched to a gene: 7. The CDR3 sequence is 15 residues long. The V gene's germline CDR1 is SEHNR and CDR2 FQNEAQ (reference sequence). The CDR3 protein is CASSPRGEVYNEQFF. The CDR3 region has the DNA TGTGCCAGCAGCCCCCGGGGGGAGGTCTACAATGAGCAGTTCTTC.

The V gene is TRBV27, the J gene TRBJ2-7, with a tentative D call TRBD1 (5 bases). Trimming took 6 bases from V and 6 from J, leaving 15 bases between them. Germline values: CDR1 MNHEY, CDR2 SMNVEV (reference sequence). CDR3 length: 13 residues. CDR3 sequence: CASSQGSVGEQYF. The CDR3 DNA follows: TGTGCCAGCAGCCAGGGCTCGGTTGGCGAGCAGTACTTC.